The 9 T cell receptor beta chains presented below share a single source sample, sequenced in a study of cytomegalovirus exposure and HLA in healthy donors. PCR primers comprised 60 Vbeta and 13 Jbeta primers. Measured with immunoSEQ multiplex PCR; TCRdb has only the in-frame clones, and not every one. The sample lists 150,000 to 200,000 clones, about 82% occurring once. The source material was PBMCs. All receptors come from a man aged 18 to 35 in good health and CMV-seronegative.

As for this clone: The sample has other DNA sequences that encode this CDR3 too. This chain's CDR3 is CATSRVRENYEQYF. The CDR3 nucleotides read TGTGCCACCAGCAGAGTCCGGGAGAACTACGAGCAGTACTTC. The rearrangement uses TRBV15 and TRBJ2-7; possibly TRBD2 for D (6 bases). The germline V gene has CDR1 LNHNV and CDR2 YYDKDF (reference sequence). The CDR3 is 14 residues long. Trimming took 1 base from V and 3 from J, leaving 10 bases between them.

This clone was seen just once. The chain is built from TRBV2 and TRBJ1-3; D not certain. Germline V gene sequence: CDR1 SNHLY, CDR2 FYNNEI. Trimming took off 10 bases at V and 2 bases at J, with 18 bases between the two ends. The CDR3 is 15 amino acids. The CDR3: CATSTGDSTGNTIYF. CDR3 bases: TGTGCCACCTCTACCGGGGATAGCACTGGAAACACCATATATTTT.

The CDR3 protein is CASSPAGGVKTQYF. As DNA, the CDR3 is TGTGCCAGCAGTCCGGCTGGCGGTGTCAAGACCCAGTACTTC. The chain couples TRBV27 to TRBJ2-5; D is ambiguous. Looked up from germline, CDR1 is MNHEY and CDR2 is SMNVEV (reference sequence). With 5 bases removed from V and 6 bases from J, the gap between germline ends came to 16 bases. The CDR3 has 14 residues.

A note on this clone: In the same sample, other DNA sequences code for this CDR3. This chain joins TRBV19 and TRBJ1-6; no clear D gene. The CDR3 has 16 amino acids. The germline CDR1 and CDR2 sequences are LNHDA and SQIVND (reference sequence). With 0 bases removed from V and 6 bases from J, the gap between germline ends came to 12 bases. CDR3 amino acids: CASSIDSAGSNSPLHF. In nucleotides, the CDR3 is TGTGCCAGTAGTATAGATTCGGCGGGATCTAATTCACCCCTCCACTTT.

The chain recombines TRBV10-1 with TRBJ2-7; D remains unclear. The CDR3 contains 13 residues. V shed 0 bases and J shed 9 bases, with 12 bases lying between them. Germline loops: CDR1 WNHNN, CDR2 SYGVQD (reference sequence). CDR3 DNA: TGCGCCAGCAGTGAGTCACCTGGCGGCGGGCAGTACTTC. This sequence encodes CASSESPGGGQYF.

The chain recombines TRBV11-3 with TRBJ2-7; 8 positions match TRBD2. Trimming removed 5 bases from V and 4 bases from J; junction bases left unmatched: 4. Germline V gene sequence: CDR1 SGHNT, CDR2 YENEEA. This CDR3 is 13 amino acids long. CDR3 amino acids: CASSPSGGYEQYF. The CDR3 coding sequence is TGTGCCAGCAGCCCCAGCGGGGGTTACGAGCAGTACTTC. Drawing the rest from reference TRBV11-3 and TRBJ2-7, the complete variable domain is EAGVVQSPRYKIIEKKQPVAFWCNPISGHNTLYWYLQNLGQGPELLIRYENEEAVDDSQLPKDRFSAERLKGVDSTLKIQPAELGDSAVYLCASSPSGGYEQYFGPGTRLTVT.

This rearrangement joins TRBV25-1 to TRBJ2-1; 14 bases line up with TRBD2. The CDR3 contains 15 residues. From germline, CDR1 is MGHDK and CDR2 SYGVNS. J was trimmed by 9 bases and V by 8 bases; bases with no gene match: 9. The CDR3 nucleotides read TGTGCCAGCCTTACGGGACTAGCGGGAGTCGGTGAGCAGTTCTTC. Translated, it gives CASLTGLAGVGEQFF.

This rearrangement joins TRBV6-5 to TRBJ2-5; D ambiguous. This CDR3 spans 13 amino acids. CDR1 and CDR2 from the germline V gene are MNHEY and SVGAGI. V was clipped by 2 bases and J by 5 bases, with 9 bases between them. The CDR3 sequence: CASSYPGWETQYF. The CDR3 DNA sequence: TGTGCCAGCAGTTACCCAGGATGGGAGACCCAGTACTTC.

V and J are TRBV5-1 and TRBJ1-4; 8 bases are a match to TRBD1. Unmatched junction bases numbered 2, after V lost 4 bases and J lost 0 bases. Germline-derived CDR1 and CDR2 are SGHRS and YFSETQ. The CDR3 totals 15 residues. CDR3 amino acids: CASSVTGATNEKLFF. The CDR3 coding sequence is TGCGCCAGCAGCGTGACAGGGGCAACTAATGAAAAACTGTTTTTT.